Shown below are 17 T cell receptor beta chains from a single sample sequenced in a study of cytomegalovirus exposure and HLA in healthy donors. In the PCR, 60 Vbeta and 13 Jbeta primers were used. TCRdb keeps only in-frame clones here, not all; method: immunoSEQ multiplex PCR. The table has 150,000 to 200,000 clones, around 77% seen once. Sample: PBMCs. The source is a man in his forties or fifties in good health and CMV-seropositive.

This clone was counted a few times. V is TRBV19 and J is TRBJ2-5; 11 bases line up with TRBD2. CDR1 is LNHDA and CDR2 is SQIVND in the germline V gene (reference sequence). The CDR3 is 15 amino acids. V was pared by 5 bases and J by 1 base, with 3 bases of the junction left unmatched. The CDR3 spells CASSVLAGGQETQYF. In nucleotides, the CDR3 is TGTGCCAGTAGTGTTCTAGCGGGGGGCCAAGAGACCCAGTACTTC. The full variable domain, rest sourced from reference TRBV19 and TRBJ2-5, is DGGITQSPKYLFRKEGQNVTLSCEQNLNHDAMYWYRQDPGQGLRLIYYSQIVNDFQKGDIAEGYSVSREKKESFPLTVTSAQKNPTAFYLCASSVLAGGQETQYFGPGTRLLVL.

CDR3 DNA sequence: TGTGCCAGCAGCTGGCCGGACCGGCCCCCTACTAGTGAGCAGTACTTC. Translated: CASSWPDRPPTSEQYF. J is TRBJ2-7 and V is TRBV5-6; possibly TRBD2 for D (5 bases). The V end was cut by 3 bases, the J end by 7 bases, with 23 bases between. The germline gives CDR1 SGHDT, CDR2 YYEEEE. The CDR3 loop spans 16 amino acids.

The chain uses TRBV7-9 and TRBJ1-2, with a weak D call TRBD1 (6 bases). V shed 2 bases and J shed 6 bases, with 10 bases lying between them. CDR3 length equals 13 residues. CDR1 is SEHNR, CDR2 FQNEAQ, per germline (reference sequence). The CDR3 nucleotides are TGTGCCAGCAGCTTATCGGGACACCATGGCTACACCTTC. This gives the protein CASSLSGHHGYTF.

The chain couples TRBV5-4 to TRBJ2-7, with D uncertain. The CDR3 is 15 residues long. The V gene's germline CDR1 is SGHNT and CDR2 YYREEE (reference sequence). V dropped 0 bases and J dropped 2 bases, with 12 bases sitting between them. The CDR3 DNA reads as TGTGCCAGCAGCTTGGAAAGTAACAGCCCCTACGAGCAGTACTTC. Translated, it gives CASSLESNSPYEQYF.

DNA of the CDR3: TGTGCCACCAGAGCGGATAGCTCCTACAATGAGCAGTTCTTC. Protein product: CATRADSSYNEQFF. The rearrangement uses TRBV15 and TRBJ2-1; the D gene is possibly TRBD2 (5 bases). Trimming removed 6 bases from V and 0 bases from J, with 9 bases in between. CDR3 length: 14 amino acids. Per the germline V gene, CDR1 is LNHNV and CDR2 is YYDKDF (reference sequence).

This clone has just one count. The CDR3 nucleotides are TGTGCCATCAGTGAGTCTGGACAGTATAATTCACCCCTCCACTTT. This sequence encodes CAISESGQYNSPLHF. This chain uses TRBV10-3 with TRBJ1-6; perhaps TRBD1 as D (6 bases). Germline V gene lookup returns CDR1 ENHRY and CDR2 SYGVKD. V was trimmed by 0 bases and J by 4 bases, leaving 7 bases between them. The CDR3 covers 15 residues.

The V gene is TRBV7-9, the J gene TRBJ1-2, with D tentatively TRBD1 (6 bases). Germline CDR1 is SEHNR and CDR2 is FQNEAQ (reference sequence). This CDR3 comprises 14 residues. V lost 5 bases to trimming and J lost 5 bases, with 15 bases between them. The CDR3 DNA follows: TGTGCCAGCAGCCCAACGGGGGGGGCGTATGGCTACACCTTC. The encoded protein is CASSPTGGAYGYTF. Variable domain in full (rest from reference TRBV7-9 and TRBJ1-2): DTGVSQNPRHKITKRGQNVTFRCDPISEHNRLYWYRQTLGQGPEFLTYFQNEAQLEKSRLLSDRFSAERPKGSFSTLEIQRTEQGDSAMYLCASSPTGGAYGYTFGSGTRLTVV.

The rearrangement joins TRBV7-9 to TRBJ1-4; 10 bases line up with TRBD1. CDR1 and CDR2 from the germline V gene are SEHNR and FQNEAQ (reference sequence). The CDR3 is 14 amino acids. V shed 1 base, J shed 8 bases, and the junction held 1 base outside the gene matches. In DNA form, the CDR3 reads TGTGCCAGCAGCTTAGGGACAGGGGGAGAAAAACTGTTTTTT. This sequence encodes CASSLGTGGEKLFF.

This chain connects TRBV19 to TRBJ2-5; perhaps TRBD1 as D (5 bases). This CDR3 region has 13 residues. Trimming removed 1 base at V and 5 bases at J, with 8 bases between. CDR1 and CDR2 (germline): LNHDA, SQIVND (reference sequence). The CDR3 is CASSIGQLETQYF. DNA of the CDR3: TGTGCCAGTAGTATAGGACAGCTGGAGACCCAGTACTTC.

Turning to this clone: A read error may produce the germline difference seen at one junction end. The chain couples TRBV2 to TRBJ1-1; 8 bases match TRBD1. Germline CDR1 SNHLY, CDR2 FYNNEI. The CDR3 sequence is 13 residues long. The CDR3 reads CASSRTGNPEAFF. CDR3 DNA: TGTGCCAGCAGCCGGACAGGGAACCCTGAAGCTTTCTTT.

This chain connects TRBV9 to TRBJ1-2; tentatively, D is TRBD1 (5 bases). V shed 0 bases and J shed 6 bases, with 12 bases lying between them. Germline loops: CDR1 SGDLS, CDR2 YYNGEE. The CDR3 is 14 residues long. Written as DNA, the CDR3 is TGTGCCAGCAGCGTAGCTACAGGCGGAAATGGCTACACCTTC. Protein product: CASSVATGGNGYTF.

The CDR3 DNA is TGTGCCACTGAAATCGGGACTTACACCTACGAGCAGTACTTC. Protein sequence: CATEIGTYTYEQYF. J is TRBJ2-7 and V is TRBV28; weak D call: TRBD2 (6 bases). Per the germline V gene, CDR1 is MDHEN and CDR2 is SYDVKM. The germline V and J ends were trimmed by 10 bases and 2 bases, with 18 bases remaining between them. CDR3 length: 14 residues.

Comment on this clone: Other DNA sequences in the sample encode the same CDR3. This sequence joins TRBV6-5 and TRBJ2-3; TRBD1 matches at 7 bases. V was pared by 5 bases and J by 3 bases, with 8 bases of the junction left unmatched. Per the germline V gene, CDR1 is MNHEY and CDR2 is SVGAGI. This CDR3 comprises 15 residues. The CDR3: CASSIRQGLTDTQYF. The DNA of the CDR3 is TGTGCCAGCAGTATTCGACAGGGCTTGACAGATACGCAGTATTTT.

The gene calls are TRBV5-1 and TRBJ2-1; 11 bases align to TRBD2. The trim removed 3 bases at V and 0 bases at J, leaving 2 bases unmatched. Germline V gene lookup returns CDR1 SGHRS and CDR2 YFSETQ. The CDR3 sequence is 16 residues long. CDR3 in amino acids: CASSSSGGRSYNEQFF. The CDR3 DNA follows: TGCGCCAGCAGCTCTAGCGGGGGGCGCTCCTACAATGAGCAGTTCTTC. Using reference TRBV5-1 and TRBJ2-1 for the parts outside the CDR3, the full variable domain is KAGVTQTPRYLIKTRGQQVTLSCSPISGHRSVSWYQQTPGQGLQFLFEYFSETQRNKGNFPGRFSGRQFSNSRSEMNVSTLELGDSALYLCASSSSGGRSYNEQFFGPGTRLTVL.

CDR3 nucleotides: TGCGCCAGCAGCCAAGATCGCGTAAGGGGTGAGCCCCAGCATTTT. Translation: CASSQDRVRGEPQHF. The chain combines TRBV4-1 with TRBJ1-5; possible D gene TRBD1, 5 bases. This CDR3 region has 15 residues. The V gene lost 0 bases and the J gene lost 8 bases, with 14 bases spanning the gap. CDR1 is MGHRA and CDR2 is YSYEKL in the germline V gene.

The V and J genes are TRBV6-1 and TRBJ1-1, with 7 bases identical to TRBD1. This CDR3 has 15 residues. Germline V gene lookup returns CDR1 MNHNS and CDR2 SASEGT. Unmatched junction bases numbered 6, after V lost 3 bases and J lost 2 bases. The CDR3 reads CASSERGRRNTEAFF. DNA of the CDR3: TGTGCCAGCAGTGAGAGGGGGCGGCGAAACACTGAAGCTTTCTTT.

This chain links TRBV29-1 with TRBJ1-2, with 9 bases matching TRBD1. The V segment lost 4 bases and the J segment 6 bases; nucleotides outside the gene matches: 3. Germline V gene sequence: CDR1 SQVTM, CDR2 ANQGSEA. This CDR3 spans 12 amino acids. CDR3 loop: CSVGGQGHGYTF. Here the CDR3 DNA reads TGCAGCGTTGGGGGACAGGGCCATGGCTACACCTTC.